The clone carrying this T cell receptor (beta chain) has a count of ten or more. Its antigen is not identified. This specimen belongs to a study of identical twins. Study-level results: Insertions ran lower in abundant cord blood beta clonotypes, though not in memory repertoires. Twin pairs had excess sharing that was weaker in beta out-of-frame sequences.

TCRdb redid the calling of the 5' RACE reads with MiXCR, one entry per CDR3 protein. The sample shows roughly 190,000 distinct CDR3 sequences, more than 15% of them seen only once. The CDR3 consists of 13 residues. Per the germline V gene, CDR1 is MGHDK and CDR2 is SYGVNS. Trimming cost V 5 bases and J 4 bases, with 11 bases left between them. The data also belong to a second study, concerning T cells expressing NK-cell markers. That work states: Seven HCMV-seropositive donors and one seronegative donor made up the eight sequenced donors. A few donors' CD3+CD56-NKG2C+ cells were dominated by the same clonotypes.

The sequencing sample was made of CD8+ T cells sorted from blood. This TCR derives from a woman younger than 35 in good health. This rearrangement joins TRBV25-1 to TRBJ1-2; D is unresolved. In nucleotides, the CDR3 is TGTGCCAGCAGTATATCAAGCATCTATGGCTACACCTTC. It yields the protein CASSISSIYGYTF.